What follows are 27 T cell receptor beta chains derived from one specimen sequenced in a study of T cells after posttransplantation cyclophosphamide. Generated by immunoSEQ multiplex PCR, the TCRdb table keeps only in-frame clones and is missing some. The profile covers tens of thousands of clones, with about 86% appearing a single time and approximately 2.6% taken by the ten largest. The specimen sequenced was PBMCs. The receptors originated from a man aged 25-40 years with a blood cancer, CMV-positive, and with a related stem cell donor.

This rearrangement joins TRBV5-1 to TRBJ2-5; the D gene is possibly TRBD2 (5 bases). Germline V lookup: CDR1 SGHRS, CDR2 YFSETQ. This CDR3 is built from 16 residues. V shed 2 bases and J shed 4 bases, with 18 bases lying between them. The CDR3 nucleotides read TGCGCCAGCAGCTTAGCGGACCGATTCTCGGGAGAGACCCAGTACTTC. Amino acids: CASSLADRFSGETQYF.

The chain carries TRBV18 and TRBJ1-1, with 10 nucleotides matching TRBD1. Germline CDR1 reads KGHSH; CDR2 reads LQKENI. The CDR3 totals 15 residues. With V trimmed by 4 bases and J by 7 bases, 9 bases remained unmatched. Written as DNA, the CDR3 is TGTGCCAGCTCACACTCGACAGGGGGCGAGGGTGAAGCTTTCTTT. Residues: CASSHSTGGEGEAFF.

The J gene is TRBJ2-7, the V gene TRBV5-1; 7 bases match TRBD2. The CDR3 loop spans 15 amino acids. V shed 3 bases and J 1 base; nucleotides not matched to a gene: 7. In germline, CDR1 is SGHRS, CDR2 YFSETQ. The CDR3 here is CASSSTGTISYEQYF. The DNA of the CDR3 is TGCGCCAGCAGCTCTACCGGGACTATATCCTACGAGCAGTACTTC.

The chain couples TRBV18 to TRBJ2-2; 12 positions match TRBD2. This CDR3 is 18 amino acids long. Germline V lookup: CDR1 KGHSH, CDR2 LQKENI. Trimming cost V 4 bases and J 3 bases; bases outside gene matches: 9. CDR3 in DNA: TGTGCCAGCTCACTCATATCCGGGACTAGCGGGTACACCGGGGAGCTGTTTTTT. Encoded protein: CASSLISGTSGYTGELFF.

The rearrangement uses TRBV12-5 and TRBJ2-7; 15 positions agree with TRBD2. Per germline, CDR1 LGHNT and CDR2 FRNRAP. This CDR3 comprises 15 residues. J was trimmed by 4 bases and V by 5 bases; bases with no gene match: 3. CDR3 sequence: CASGPGTSGRYEQYF. The DNA of the CDR3 is TGTGCTAGTGGTCCCGGGACTAGCGGGAGGTACGAGCAGTACTTC.

The chain combines TRBV30 with TRBJ1-6, with D tentatively TRBD1 (5 bases). Looked up from germline, CDR1 is GTSNPN and CDR2 is SVGIG (reference sequence). This CDR3 region has 18 residues. V shed 3 bases and J shed 9 bases, with 27 bases lying between them. In DNA form, the CDR3 reads TGTGCCTGGAGCGGAGGGTTGGGACTTGGGGTTGGGGGTTCACCCCTCCACTTT. Protein: CAWSGGLGLGVGGSPLHF.

The sample holds a few counts of this clone. This sequence joins TRBV5-8 and TRBJ2-1; 7 bases align to TRBD2. Germline trimming cut 0 bases from V and 11 bases from J; bases unmatched to any gene: 5. The CDR3 contains 13 residues. CDR1 and CDR2 (germline): SGHTS, YDEGEE. The CDR3 nucleotides read TGTGCCAGCAGCTTGGCGGGGAGGGGAAAGCAGTTCTTC. It codes for CASSLAGRGKQFF.

This clone was picked up a small number of times. The same CDR3 can be traced to other DNA sequences in this sample. The gene calls are TRBV27 and TRBJ1-2; 9 bases line up with TRBD1. Germline CDR1 is MNHEY and CDR2 is SMNVEV (reference sequence). This CDR3 has 14 residues. V lost 4 bases and J lost 4; bases outside the gene matches: 4. CDR3 in amino acids: CASSSRDRVYGYTF. CDR3 nucleotides: TGTGCCAGCAGTTCAAGGGACAGGGTCTATGGCTACACCTTC.

The chain carries TRBV11-3 and TRBJ1-2; 7 bases align to TRBD1. Germline trimming cut 5 bases from V and 1 base from J; bases unmatched to any gene: 16. The CDR3 has 18 residues. The V gene's germline CDR1 is SGHNT and CDR2 YENEEA. The CDR3 spells CASSPRDSHRTVNYGYTF. The CDR3 nucleotides read TGTGCCAGCAGCCCCCGGGACAGCCACCGGACCGTTAACTATGGCTACACCTTC.

This rearrangement joins TRBV6-5 to TRBJ2-2; TRBD2 aligns across 8 bases. J lost 3 bases, V lost 7 bases, and 7 bases had no gene match. The CDR3 is 15 amino acids. The V gene's germline CDR1 is MNHEY and CDR2 SVGAGI. The CDR3 spells CASTRAGVDTGELFF. The CDR3 coding sequence is TGTGCCAGCACTAGAGCGGGAGTAGACACCGGGGAGCTGTTTTTT.

This chain connects TRBV9 to TRBJ2-7; D might be TRBD1 (6 bases). Germline V gives CDR1 SGDLS, CDR2 YYNGEE. The ends were cut back, 3 bases at V and 7 bases at J, with 14 bases in the middle. CDR3 length: 13 residues. Written as DNA, the CDR3 is TGTGCCAGCAGCGCATCAAGAAGGGGGGAGCAGTACTTC. It yields the protein CASSASRRGEQYF.

The chain couples TRBV5-1 to TRBJ2-1; 11 positions agree with TRBD2. This CDR3 is built from 20 residues. The J segment lost 0 bases and the V segment lost 3 bases, leaving 14 bases of the junction unmatched. CDR1 is SGHRS, CDR2 YFSETQ, per germline. This chain's CDR3 is CASSSFSGTSGSSSYNEQFF. In DNA, the CDR3 is TGCGCCAGCAGCTCCTTTTCCGGGACTAGCGGATCAAGCTCCTACAATGAGCAGTTCTTC.

The chain links TRBV11-3 to TRBJ2-3, with a weak D call TRBD1 (5 bases). V was pared by 1 base and J by 2 bases, with 10 bases between. This CDR3 spans 15 amino acids. The germline CDR1 and CDR2 sequences are SGHNT and YENEEA. The CDR3 nucleotides read TGTGCCAGCAGCTTAGGGGCAGGGCCCACAGATACGCAGTATTTT. Protein product: CASSLGAGPTDTQYF. The variable domain in full, completed from reference TRBV11-3 and TRBJ2-3, reads EAGVVQSPRYKIIEKKQPVAFWCNPISGHNTLYWYLQNLGQGPELLIRYENEEAVDDSQLPKDRFSAERLKGVDSTLKIQPAELGDSAVYLCASSLGAGPTDTQYFGPGTRLTVL.

The CDR3 DNA reads TGTGCCAGTAGTATCGTATTTGGGACAAACCCAGACACTGAAGCTTTCTTT. This sequence encodes CASSIVFGTNPDTEAFF. The rearrangement links TRBV19 to TRBJ1-1; a possible D gene is TRBD1 (6 bases). Germline lookup yields CDR1 LNHDA and CDR2 SQIVND (reference sequence). Deletions cut 3 bases from V and 3 bases from J, with 20 bases between. The CDR3 extends over 17 amino acids.

J is TRBJ2-6 and V is TRBV5-4; 11 nucleotides align to TRBD1. Trimming at V came to 4 bases and at J to 0 bases, leaving 6 bases not matched to a gene. The CDR3 is made up of 18 amino acids. From germline, CDR1 is SGHNT and CDR2 YYREEE (reference sequence). DNA for the CDR3: TGTGCCAGCAGCCCACGGACAGGGGGCATCTCTGGGGCCAACGTCCTGACTTTC. Translating gives CASSPRTGGISGANVLTF.

The CDR3 is CSVEGYRGQGYGYTF. As DNA, the CDR3 is TGCAGCGTTGAAGGATACAGGGGGCAGGGCTATGGCTACACCTTC. This chain connects TRBV29-1 to TRBJ1-2, with 9 nucleotides matching TRBD1. In germline, CDR1 is SQVTM, CDR2 ANQGSEA. J gave up 4 bases and V 1 base, and 7 bases lay outside the gene matches. CDR3 size: 15 residues.

The rearrangement links TRBV2 to TRBJ1-1, with no clear D. The germline V gene has CDR1 SNHLY and CDR2 FYNNEI. CDR3 length: 13 amino acids. V lost 9 bases, J lost 1 base, and 12 bases lay in between. The CDR3 protein is CARGGRGNTEAFF. In DNA, the CDR3 is TGTGCCAGGGGAGGTAGAGGGAACACTGAAGCTTTCTTT. The full variable domain, with the rest looked up from reference TRBV2 and TRBJ1-1, is EPEVTQTPSHQVTQMGQEVILRCVPISNHLYFYWYRQILGQKVEFLVSFYNNEISEKSEIFDDQFSVERPDGSNFTLKIRSTKLEDSAMYFCARGGRGNTEAFFGQGTRLTVV.

The chain carries TRBV19 and TRBJ2-1; TRBD2 aligns across 14 bases. V lost 2 bases and J lost 6; bases outside the gene matches: 9. The CDR3 spans 18 residues. CDR1 LNHDA and CDR2 SQIVND come from the germline V gene (reference sequence). CDR3 in DNA: TGTGCCAGTAGTATAAAAGGGACTAGCGGGAGCCCCCGCAATGAGCAGTTCTTC. Encoded protein: CASSIKGTSGSPRNEQFF.

The chain recombines TRBV7-9 with TRBJ2-2, with 9 bases lining up with TRBD2. Unmatched junction bases numbered 7, after V lost 4 bases and J lost 7 bases. The CDR3 extends over 15 amino acids. Germline assignment: CDR1 SEHNR and CDR2 FQNEAQ (reference sequence). This chain's CDR3 is CASSSSSGMDGELFF. CDR3 DNA sequence: TGTGCCAGCAGCTCCTCTAGCGGGATGGACGGGGAGCTGTTTTTT. The whole variable domain, remainder taken from reference TRBV7-9 and TRBJ2-2, is DTGVSQNPRHKITKRGQNVTFRCDPISEHNRLYWYRQTLGQGPEFLTYFQNEAQLEKSRLLSDRFSAERPKGSFSTLEIQRTEQGDSAMYLCASSSSSGMDGELFFGEGSRLTVL.

The V call is TRBV7-9, the J call TRBJ2-1; D unclear. The CDR3 runs to 13 residues. Germline V gives CDR1 SEHNR, CDR2 FQNEAQ (reference sequence). Trimming took 4 bases from V and 5 from J, leaving 9 bases between them. The CDR3 loop reads CASSSGLNNEQFF. CDR3 sequence (DNA): TGTGCCAGCAGCTCCGGGTTGAACAATGAGCAGTTCTTC.

The gene calls are TRBV19 and TRBJ1-1; D is perhaps TRBD1 (6 bases). The germline V gene has CDR1 LNHDA and CDR2 SQIVND (reference sequence). The CDR3 runs 16 residues. Trimming shortened V by 5 bases and J by 3 bases, and 19 bases separated the two germline ends. The CDR3 nucleotides read TGTGCCAGTAGTTCCCCTGTGGACAGTTACGACACTGAAGCTTTCTTT. Translated: CASSSPVDSYDTEAFF.

The V call is TRBV28, the J call TRBJ1-5; no firm D call. V was clipped by 6 bases and J by 0 bases, with 3 bases between them. The germline V gene has CDR1 MDHEN and CDR2 SYDVKM. This CDR3 region has 12 residues. As DNA, the CDR3 is TGTGCCAGCAGGCGTAGCAATCAGCCCCAGCATTTT. Residues: CASRRSNQPQHF.

The rearrangement links TRBV6-1 to TRBJ2-7; TRBD1 matches 8 bases. V lost 5 bases and J lost 0; bases outside the gene matches: 3. Germline lookup yields CDR1 MNHNS and CDR2 SASEGT. The CDR3 totals 14 residues. In DNA, the CDR3 is TGTGCCAGCAGTTCCACAGGGGGCTCCTACGAGCAGTACTTC. It codes for CASSSTGGSYEQYF.

Turning to this clone: Its ends do not fully match the called genes, so a read error is possible. The chain combines TRBV6-6 with TRBJ1-1; no definite D call. The CDR3 covers 12 residues. Germline CDR1 reads MNHNY; CDR2 reads SVGAGI (reference sequence). The CDR3 region has the DNA TGTGCCAGCAGTTACCCGCCCACTGAGGCTTTCTTT. Translated: CASSYPPTEAFF.

V and J are TRBV4-2 and TRBJ2-4; TRBD1 matches at 10 bases. This CDR3 spans 20 amino acids. Germline V gene sequence: CDR1 LGHNA, CDR2 YNFKEQ. With 1 base clipped from V and 0 bases from J, the junction kept 12 bases outside the gene matches. Here the CDR3 DNA reads TGTGCCAGCAGCCAAGGACAGGGGGCTCATGGCAGAATAGCCAAAAACATTCAGTACTTC. It translates to CASSQGQGAHGRIAKNIQYF.

This clone was recorded only once. This chain connects TRBV12-1 to TRBJ1-5; TRBD1 was called by the table and not checked on the DNA. TRBV12-1 corresponds to a pseudogene. The CDR3 spans 17 residues. The CDR3 spells CASSATGIEDEDQPQHF. As DNA, the CDR3 is TGTGCCAGCAGCGCGACAGGGATAGAGGATGAGGATCAGCCCCAGCATTTT.

This sequence joins TRBV7-9 and TRBJ2-7; 7 nucleotides match TRBD2. The V gene end was trimmed by 5 bases and the J gene end by 5 bases; junction bases not matched to a gene: 6. Germline-derived CDR1 and CDR2 are SEHNR and FQNEAQ (reference sequence). The CDR3 sequence is 13 residues long. CDR3 sequence (DNA): TGTGCCAGCAGCGCGAGGACTAGGGACGAGCAGTACTTC. As protein: CASSARTRDEQYF.